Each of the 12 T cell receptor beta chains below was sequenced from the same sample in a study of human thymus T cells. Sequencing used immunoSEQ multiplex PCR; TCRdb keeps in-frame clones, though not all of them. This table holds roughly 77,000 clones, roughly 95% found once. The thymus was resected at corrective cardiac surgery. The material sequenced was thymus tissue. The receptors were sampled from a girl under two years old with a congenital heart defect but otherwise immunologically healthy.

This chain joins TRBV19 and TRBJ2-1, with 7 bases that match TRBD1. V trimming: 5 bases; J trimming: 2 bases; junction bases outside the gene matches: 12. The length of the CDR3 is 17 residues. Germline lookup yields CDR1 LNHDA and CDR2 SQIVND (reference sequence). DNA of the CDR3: TGTGCCAGTAGTTTTCCCGCGGTGACAGGGCCCTACAATGAGCAGTTCTTC. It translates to CASSFPAVTGPYNEQFF.

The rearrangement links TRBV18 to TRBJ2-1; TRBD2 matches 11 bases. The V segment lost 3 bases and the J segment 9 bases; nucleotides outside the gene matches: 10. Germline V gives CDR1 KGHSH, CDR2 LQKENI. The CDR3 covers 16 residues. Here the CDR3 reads CASSPIAGGKAAEQFF. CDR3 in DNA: TGTGCCAGCTCACCGATAGCGGGAGGGAAAGCTGCTGAGCAGTTCTTC. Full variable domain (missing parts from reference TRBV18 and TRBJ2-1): NAGVMQNPRHLVRRRGQEARLRCSPMKGHSHVYWYRQLPEEGLKFMVYLQKENIIDESGMPKERFSAEFPKEGPSILRIQQVVRGDSAAYFCASSPIAGGKAAEQFFGPGTRLTVL.

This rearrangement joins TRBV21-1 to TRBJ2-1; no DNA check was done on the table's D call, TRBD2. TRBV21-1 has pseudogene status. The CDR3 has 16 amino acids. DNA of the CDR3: TGTGCCAGCAGCCCCCCCGGGACTAGCGGCTACAATGAGCAGTTCTTC. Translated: CASSPPGTSGYNEQFF.

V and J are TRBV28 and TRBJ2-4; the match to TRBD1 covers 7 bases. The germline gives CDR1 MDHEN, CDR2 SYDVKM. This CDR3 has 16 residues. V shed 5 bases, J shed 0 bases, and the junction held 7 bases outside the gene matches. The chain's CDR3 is CASSRPGQLAKNIQYF. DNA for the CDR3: TGTGCCAGCAGTAGGCCGGGACAGCTAGCCAAAAACATTCAGTACTTC.

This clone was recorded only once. The DNA for the CDR3 is TGCAGCGTTGCGGTTGGGGGCTATGGCTACACCTTC. As protein: CSVAVGGYGYTF. The chain employs TRBV29-1 and TRBJ1-2; maybe TRBD1 (5 bases). The germline CDR1 and CDR2 sequences are SQVTM and ANQGSEA. The CDR3 totals 12 residues. V was shortened by 4 bases and J by 4 bases, with 10 bases between the two germline ends.

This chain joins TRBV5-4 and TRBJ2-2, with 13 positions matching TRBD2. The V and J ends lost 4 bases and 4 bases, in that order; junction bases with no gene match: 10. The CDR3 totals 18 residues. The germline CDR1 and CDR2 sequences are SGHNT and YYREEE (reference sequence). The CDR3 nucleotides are TGTGCCAGCAGCACAGGACTAGCGGGAGTTTCGGGCACCGGGGAGCTGTTTTTT. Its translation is CASSTGLAGVSGTGELFF.

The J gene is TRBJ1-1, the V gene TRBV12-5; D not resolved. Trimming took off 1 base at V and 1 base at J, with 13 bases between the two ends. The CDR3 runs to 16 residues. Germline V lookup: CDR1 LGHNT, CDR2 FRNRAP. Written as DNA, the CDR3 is TGTGCTAGTGGTTTGGGAGGTCCCCCTGCGAACACTGAAGCTTTCTTT. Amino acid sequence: CASGLGGPPANTEAFF.

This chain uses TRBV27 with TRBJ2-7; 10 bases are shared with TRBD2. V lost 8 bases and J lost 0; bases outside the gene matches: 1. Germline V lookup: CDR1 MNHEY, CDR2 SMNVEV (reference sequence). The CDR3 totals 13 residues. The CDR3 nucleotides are TGTGCCAGCGGGACTAGCGTCTCCTACGAGCAGTACTTC. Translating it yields CASGTSVSYEQYF.

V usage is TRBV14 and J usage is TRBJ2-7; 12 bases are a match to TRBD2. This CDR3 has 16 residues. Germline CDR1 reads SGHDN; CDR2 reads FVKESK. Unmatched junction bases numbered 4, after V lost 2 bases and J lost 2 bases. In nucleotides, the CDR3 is TGTGCCAGCAGCCAAAATGCTAGCGGGAGGGCCTACGAGCAGTACTTC. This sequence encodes CASSQNASGRAYEQYF.

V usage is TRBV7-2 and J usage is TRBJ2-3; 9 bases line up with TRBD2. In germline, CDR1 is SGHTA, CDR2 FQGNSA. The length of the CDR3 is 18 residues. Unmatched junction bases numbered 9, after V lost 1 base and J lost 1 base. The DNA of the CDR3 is TGTGCCAGCAGCTTAGGGGTTAGCGGGAGAGTCGGCACAGATACGCAGTATTTT. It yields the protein CASSLGVSGRVGTDTQYF.

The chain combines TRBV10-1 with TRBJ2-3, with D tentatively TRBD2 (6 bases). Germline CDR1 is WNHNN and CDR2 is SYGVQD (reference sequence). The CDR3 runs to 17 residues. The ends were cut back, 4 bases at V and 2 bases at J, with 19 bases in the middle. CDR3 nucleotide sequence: TGCGCCAGCAGTGCGGGCTTAGCGGCACACCACACAGATACGCAGTATTTT. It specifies CASSAGLAAHHTDTQYF.

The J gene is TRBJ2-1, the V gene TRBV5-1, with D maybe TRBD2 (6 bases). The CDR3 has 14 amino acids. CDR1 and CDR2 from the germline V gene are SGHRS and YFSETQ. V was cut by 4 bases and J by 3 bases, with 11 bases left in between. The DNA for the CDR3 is TGCGCCAGCAGCCCCGGGACTGACTACAATGAGCAGTTCTTC. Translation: CASSPGTDYNEQFF.